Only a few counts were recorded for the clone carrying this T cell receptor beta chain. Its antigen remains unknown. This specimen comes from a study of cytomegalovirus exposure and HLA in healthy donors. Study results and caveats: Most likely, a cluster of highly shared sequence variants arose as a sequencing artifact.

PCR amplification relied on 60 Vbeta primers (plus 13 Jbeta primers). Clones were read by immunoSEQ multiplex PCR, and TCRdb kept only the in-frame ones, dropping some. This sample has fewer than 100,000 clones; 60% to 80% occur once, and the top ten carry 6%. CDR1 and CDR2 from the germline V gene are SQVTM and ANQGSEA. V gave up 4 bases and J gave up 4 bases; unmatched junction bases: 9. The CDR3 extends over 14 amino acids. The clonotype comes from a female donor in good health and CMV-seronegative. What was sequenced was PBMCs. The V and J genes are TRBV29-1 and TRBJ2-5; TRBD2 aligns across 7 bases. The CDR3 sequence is CSVVSSSGGETQYF. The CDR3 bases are TGCAGCGTTGTTAGCTCTAGCGGTGGAGAGACCCAGTACTTC.